This T cell receptor beta chain emerged from a study of beta chain features in type 1 diabetes. Isolated RNA was reverse transcribed in full, so expressed TCRB transcripts were sequenced. Generated by immunoSEQ multiplex PCR, the TCRdb table keeps only in-frame clones and is missing some. The data show 860,000 or so clones, roughly a sixth seen once. Donors underwent one heparinised blood draw, around 100 mL on average. Sorting produced populations that all topped 98% purity. Germline V gives CDR1 MNHEY, CDR2 SVGAGI. V lost 6 bases and J lost 7; bases outside the gene matches: 6. This CDR3 is 13 amino acids long.

Sequenced input: naive CD4+ T cells from blood. This sequence originates from a young woman in good health. The chain has TRBV6-5 and TRBJ1-1; the match to TRBD1 covers 9 bases. In DNA form, the CDR3 reads TGTGCCAGCAGCCGGAGGACAGGGGATGAAGCTTTCTTT. Encoded protein: CASSRRTGDEAFF.